These 20 T cell receptor beta chains came from one sample sequenced in a study of shared clonotypes between healthy human individuals. The method was immunoSEQ multiplex PCR; TCRdb's version includes in-frame clones alone and lacks a portion of them. This table holds 1.5 million to 2.5 million clones, approximately 94% found once. CD45RO-negative, CCR7-selected cells formed the naive CD8 fraction, which excluded terminally differentiated effector memory CD45RA+ cells. Sequencing input: naive CD8+ T cells sorted from blood. The receptor set was obtained from a man between 18 and 35 years old in good health.

Turning to this clone: This same CDR3 is encoded by further DNA sequences in the sample. This chain uses TRBV13 with TRBJ2-3, with D hard to call. Trimming pared 0 bases from V and 3 bases from J, leaving 4 bases between. Looked up from germline, CDR1 is PRHDT and CDR2 is FYEKMQ (reference sequence). This CDR3 is built from 13 residues. The CDR3 spells CASSLGGTDTQYF. For the CDR3, the DNA is TGTGCCAGCAGCTTAGGTGGGACAGATACGCAGTATTTT.

This rearrangement joins TRBV29-1 to TRBJ2-5; 12 bases match TRBD2. With V trimmed by 3 bases and J by 4 bases, 6 bases remained unmatched. The CDR3 is made up of 15 amino acids. CDR1 is SQVTM, CDR2 ANQGSEA, per germline. The CDR3 spells CSVDGTSGGPETQYF. For the CDR3, the DNA is TGCAGCGTTGACGGAACTAGCGGGGGGCCAGAGACCCAGTACTTC.

The gene calls are TRBV7-9 and TRBJ2-5, with 11 bases matching TRBD2. The germline V gene encodes CDR1 SEHNR and CDR2 FQNEAQ (reference sequence). The CDR3 is 16 residues long. Trimming took 4 bases from V and 8 from J; bases not matched to a gene: 12. The CDR3 coding sequence is TGTGCCAGCAGCTCCTCGGGACTAGCGGACTGGGTTACCCAGTACTTC. Protein sequence: CASSSSGLADWVTQYF.

The V gene is TRBV25-1, the J gene TRBJ2-1; D is unresolved. The CDR3 covers 12 residues. Trimming took 8 bases from V and 10 from J, leaving 15 bases between them. Germline V gives CDR1 MGHDK, CDR2 SYGVNS. CDR3 DNA: TGTGCCAGCGCCAGCACAAGAACAGAGCAGTTCTTC. The encoded protein is CASASTRTEQFF.

The genes are TRBV6-4 and TRBJ2-7, with D tentatively TRBD2 (6 bases). Trimming pared 9 bases from V and 9 bases from J, leaving 15 bases between. Per germline, CDR1 MRHNA and CDR2 SNTAGT. The CDR3 contains 11 residues. Here the CDR3 reads CASQLAAWQYF. CDR3 coding DNA: TGTGCCAGTCAATTAGCGGCCTGGCAGTACTTC.

This clone occurred once. V is TRBV2 and J is TRBJ2-7; 9 positions agree with TRBD1. The germline CDR1 and CDR2 sequences are SNHLY and FYNNEI. There are 14 residues in the CDR3. V trimming: 7 bases; J trimming: 1 base; junction bases outside the gene matches: 5. The CDR3 here is CASKGQGFSYEQYF. Here the CDR3 DNA reads TGTGCCAGCAAAGGACAGGGGTTTTCCTACGAGCAGTACTTC. Full variable domain (remainder filled in from reference TRBV2 and TRBJ2-7): EPEVTQTPSHQVTQMGQEVILRCVPISNHLYFYWYRQILGQKVEFLVSFYNNEISEKSEIFDDQFSVERPDGSNFTLKIRSTKLEDSAMYFCASKGQGFSYEQYFGPGTRLTVT.

V gene TRBV6-5 combines with J gene TRBJ2-5; D ambiguous. CDR3 length: 15 residues. V was clipped by 6 bases and J by 0 bases, with 14 bases between them. Per the germline V gene, CDR1 is MNHEY and CDR2 is SVGAGI. In DNA, the CDR3 is TGTGCCAGCAGCAAGTCAAGCACAGACCAAGAGACCCAGTACTTC. Amino acid sequence: CASSKSSTDQETQYF.

V gene TRBV5-8 combines with J gene TRBJ2-7; TRBD1 is a possible D gene (6 bases). Germline CDR1 reads SGHTS; CDR2 reads YDEGEE. The CDR3 spans 15 residues. Trimming took 0 bases from V and 3 from J, leaving 13 bases between them. CDR3 DNA sequence: TGTGCCAGCAGCTTGGGGGGGACATCGCACTACGAGCAGTACTTC. Translating it yields CASSLGGTSHYEQYF. Looking up the rest from reference TRBV5-8 and TRBJ2-7 gives the full variable domain: EAGVTQSPTHLIKTRGQQATLRCSPISGHTSVYWYQQALGLGLQFLLWYDEGEERNRGNFPPRFSGRQFPNYSSELNVNALELEDSALYLCASSLGGTSHYEQYFGPGTRLTVT.

The chain recombines TRBV10-1 with TRBJ1-2, with 10 nucleotides matching TRBD1. V trimming: 6 bases; J trimming: 4 bases; junction bases outside the gene matches: 8. Germline lookup yields CDR1 WNHNN and CDR2 SYGVQD (reference sequence). The CDR3 runs 15 residues. The CDR3 sequence: CASRAGQGGSYGYTF. In DNA, the CDR3 is TGCGCCAGCAGGGCCGGACAGGGGGGAAGCTATGGCTACACCTTC.

The CDR3 here is CASSHIDSFFGYTF. The CDR3 DNA reads as TGTGCCAGCAGCCACATCGACAGTTTTTTCGGCTACACCTTC. The chain employs TRBV2 and TRBJ1-2, with D perhaps matching TRBD1 (5 bases). The V gene lost 6 bases and the J gene lost 8 bases, with 19 bases spanning the gap. Germline CDR1 and CDR2: SNHLY and FYNNEI. The CDR3 spans 14 residues. The full variable domain, in which reference TRBV2 and TRBJ1-2 provide the parts outside the CDR3, is EPEVTQTPSHQVTQMGQEVILRCVPISNHLYFYWYRQILGQKVEFLVSFYNNEISEKSEIFDDQFSVERPDGSNFTLKIRSTKLEDSAMYFCASSHIDSFFGYTFGSGTRLTVV.

The chain links TRBV5-4 to TRBJ2-3, with 10 bases matching TRBD2. Germline-derived CDR1 and CDR2 are SGHNT and YYREEE (reference sequence). The CDR3 is 17 amino acids. Losses at the gene ends were 2 bases for V and 4 bases for J; bases not matched to a gene: 10. For the CDR3, the DNA is TGTGCCAGCAGCTTAGAGATCGCTAGCGGGAGCGCAGATACGCAGTATTTT. Its translation: CASSLEIASGSADTQYF.

This chain joins TRBV7-9 and TRBJ2-3; tentatively, D is TRBD2 (6 bases). The CDR3 sequence is 13 residues long. Trimming removed 5 bases from V and 7 bases from J, with 13 bases in between. Germline lookup yields CDR1 SEHNR and CDR2 FQNEAQ (reference sequence). For the CDR3, the DNA is TGTGCCAGCAGCCCCCCACTAGCTAATACGCAGTATTTT. This gives the protein CASSPPLANTQYF.

V is TRBV15 and J is TRBJ2-1, with D hard to call. Trimming removed 4 bases from V and 5 bases from J, with 6 bases in between. The length of the CDR3 is 12 residues. Germline V CDR1 and CDR2: LNHNV, YYDKDF (reference sequence). CDR3 DNA sequence: TGTGCCACCAGCATTTTTGACAATGAGCAGTTCTTC. Translating gives CATSIFDNEQFF.

The J gene is TRBJ1-3, the V gene TRBV9; D gene uncertain. This CDR3 is 15 amino acids long. Germline V gene data show CDR1 as SGDLS and CDR2 as YYNGEE. With 2 bases removed from V and 0 bases from J, the gap between germline ends came to 9 bases. CDR3 nucleotides: TGTGCCAGCAGCGTGGCAGCGTACTCTGGAAACACCATATATTTT. Translation: CASSVAAYSGNTIYF.

On this clone: Other DNA sequences in the same sample also yield this CDR3. This sequence joins TRBV7-9 and TRBJ2-1, with D maybe TRBD2 (6 bases). The germline V and J ends were trimmed by 0 bases and 2 bases, with 8 bases remaining between them. Per germline, CDR1 SEHNR and CDR2 FQNEAQ (reference sequence). The CDR3 has 15 residues. In DNA, the CDR3 is TGTGCCAGCAGCTTAGCACTAGCCGCCTACAATGAGCAGTTCTTC. Its translation is CASSLALAAYNEQFF.

V usage is TRBV7-8 and J usage is TRBJ2-1; D gene unclear. Germline CDR1 and CDR2: SGHVS and FQNEAQ. The ends were cut back, 4 bases at V and 5 bases at J, with 9 bases in the middle. The CDR3 is made up of 13 amino acids. For the CDR3, the DNA is TGTGCCAGCAGCTCCGGTGCGGACAATGAGCAGTTCTTC. Protein: CASSSGADNEQFF.

The chain has TRBV6-6 and TRBJ2-3; tentative D call: TRBD2 (5 bases). Germline CDR1 is MNHNY and CDR2 is SVGAGI (reference sequence). Trimming stripped 6 bases from V and 11 bases from J, with 12 bases between. This CDR3 comprises 11 residues. The CDR3 loop is CASSPIGRQYF. The CDR3 nucleotides are TGTGCCAGCAGCCCCATAGGGAGGCAGTATTTT.

The V gene is TRBV7-2, the J gene TRBJ1-5; 8 bases fit TRBD1. Germline V CDR1 and CDR2: SGHTA, FQGNSA. This CDR3 has 14 amino acids. With 6 bases clipped from V and 5 bases from J, the junction kept 6 bases outside the gene matches. For the CDR3, the DNA is TGTGCCAGCAGGGGAACAGGGGGGCATCAGCCCCAGCATTTT. As protein: CASRGTGGHQPQHF.

The chain uses TRBV7-9 and TRBJ2-2; 9 bases fit TRBD1. Germline lookup yields CDR1 SEHNR and CDR2 FQNEAQ (reference sequence). The CDR3 has 13 amino acids. With V trimmed by 10 bases and J by 5 bases, 5 bases remained unmatched. Written as DNA, the CDR3 is TGTGCCAACGCAGGACAGGGGACCGGGGAGCTGTTTTTT. This gives the protein CANAGQGTGELFF.

The chain couples TRBV7-9 to TRBJ2-5; D is unresolved. The germline V gene encodes CDR1 SEHNR and CDR2 FQNEAQ (reference sequence). The CDR3 loop spans 13 amino acids. Trimming stripped 2 bases from V and 5 bases from J, with 9 bases between. DNA for the CDR3: TGTGCCAGCAGCTTACCCCCGTCGGAGACCCAGTACTTC. It specifies CASSLPPSETQYF.